This TCR beta chain emerged from a study of kidney transplant recipient with SARS-CoV-2 infection. MiXCR, run by TCRdb on the reads, gives a single entry per CDR3 protein. The table records approximately 240,000 distinct CDR3 sequences, around 26% of them present only once. The V end lost 7 bases, the J end lost 4 bases, and 23 bases lay between the germline ends. This CDR3 has 16 amino acids. The V gene's germline CDR1 is SGHKS and CDR2 YYEKEE (reference sequence). Sequenced material: a blood sample, taken at baseline and on day 111 from a kidney transplant recipient. The chain employs TRBV5-5 and TRBJ1-2; D is undetermined. The receptor was isolated from a male patient between 25 and 40 years old who had COVID-19 and was a kidney transplant recipient. Some T cells here may be from the graft donor. Here the CDR3 reads CASDPSVSRKTYGYTF. The CDR3 DNA sequence: TGTGCCAGCGATCCGAGTGTCTCGCGAAAGACCTATGGCTACACCTTC.